The 32 T cell receptor beta chains reported below all come from one sample, sequenced in a study of T-cell memory formation after mild COVID-19. TCRdb reprocessed the 5' RACE reads via MiXCR and lists one record per CDR3 protein. The repertoire consists of 450,000 to 650,000 distinct CDR3 sequences, with less than 25% occurring once and the leading ten covering 7% to 9%. The sequenced sample was PBMCs or a T cell subset sorted from them (not recorded which). These receptors all stem from an adult woman who had mild COVID-19 (a few samples of this study predate the infection). Cell type and time point are not known.

The chain is built from TRBV6-5 and TRBJ2-7; D gene uncertain. This CDR3 region has 13 residues. The germline V gene encodes CDR1 MNHEY and CDR2 SVGAGI. Trimming took 5 bases from V and 2 from J, leaving 10 bases between them. CDR3 in DNA: TGTGCCAGCAGTCTACGGATTGCCTACGAGCAGTACTTC. Amino acids: CASSLRIAYEQYF.

Only a few counts were recorded for this clonotype. V gene TRBV10-3 combines with J gene TRBJ2-1, with 9 bases fitting TRBD1. CDR1 ENHRY and CDR2 SYGVKD come from the germline V gene. The CDR3 runs 15 residues. With 4 bases clipped from V and 2 bases from J, the junction kept 3 bases outside the gene matches. Written as DNA, the CDR3 is TGTGCCATCAGTGGACAGGGGGGGCCCTACAATGAGCAGTTCTTC. It is translated as CAISGQGGPYNEQFF.

This clonotype was counted many times. J is TRBJ2-3 and V is TRBV12-3 or TRBV12-4, with 15 positions matching TRBD2. The length of the CDR3 is 16 residues. V shed 6 bases and J 4 bases; nucleotides not matched to a gene: 5. CDR3 sequence: CASSPGLAGGPDTQYF. CDR3 coding DNA: TGTGCCAGCAGCCCCGGACTAGCGGGAGGGCCAGATACGCAGTATTTT.

Only a few counts were recorded for this clonotype. The gene calls are TRBV6-5 and TRBJ2-3, with D possibly being TRBD1 (5 bases). CDR3 length equals 15 residues. Germline V gene sequence: CDR1 MNHEY, CDR2 SVGAGI. V was trimmed by 6 bases and J by 4 bases, leaving 17 bases between them. The CDR3 loop reads CASRVGQSGSDTQYF. In DNA form, the CDR3 reads TGTGCCAGCAGAGTCGGACAATCAGGATCAGATACGCAGTATTTT.

The chain recombines TRBV5-5 with TRBJ1-1; a weak D match, TRBD1 (6 bases). Germline V gives CDR1 SGHKS, CDR2 YYEKEE (reference sequence). This CDR3 is 15 amino acids long. Trimming took 4 bases from V and 0 from J, leaving 13 bases between them. CDR3 sequence reads: CASSPQGQVNTEAFF. CDR3 nucleotide sequence: TGTGCCAGCAGCCCTCAGGGGCAAGTGAACACTGAAGCTTTCTTT.

This chain connects TRBV10-3 to TRBJ1-1; D is unclear. The CDR3 covers 11 residues. Looked up from germline, CDR1 is ENHRY and CDR2 is SYGVKD. The ends were cut back, 5 bases at V and 1 base at J, with 2 bases in the middle. The DNA for the CDR3 is TGTGCCATCAGTCAGAACACTGAAGCTTTCTTT. As protein: CAISQNTEAFF.

This chain uses TRBV18 with TRBJ1-2; D is unresolved. The ends were cut back, 3 bases at V and 1 base at J, with 6 bases in the middle. This CDR3 has 13 amino acids. Germline-derived CDR1 and CDR2 are KGHSH and LQKENI. In DNA form, the CDR3 reads TGTGCCAGCTCACCGAAGGATAACTATGGCTACACCTTC. This encodes CASSPKDNYGYTF. The variable domain in full, with the rest retrieved from reference TRBV18 and TRBJ1-2, is NAGVMQNPRHLVRRRGQEARLRCSPMKGHSHVYWYRQLPEEGLKFMVYLQKENIIDESGMPKERFSAEFPKEGPSILRIQQVVRGDSAAYFCASSPKDNYGYTFGSGTRLTVV.

Only a few counts were recorded for this clonotype. The V gene is TRBV27, the J gene TRBJ1-5; TRBD1 agrees at 8 bases. This CDR3 comprises 16 residues. V was pared by 5 bases and J by 3 bases, with 9 bases of the junction left unmatched. CDR1 is MNHEY and CDR2 is SMNVEV in the germline V gene (reference sequence). The CDR3 DNA sequence: TGTGCCAGCAGTCCCGGACAGGGAAACTTCAATCAGCCCCAGCATTTT. This sequence encodes CASSPGQGNFNQPQHF.

This clonotype was detected a few times. The chain links TRBV7-8 to TRBJ2-1, with 9 bases lining up with TRBD2. Germline trimming cut 0 bases from V and 6 bases from J; bases unmatched to any gene: 6. The CDR3 runs 16 residues. The germline CDR1 and CDR2 sequences are SGHVS and FQNEAQ. CDR3 protein: CASSLALAGVGNEQFF. CDR3 nucleotides: TGTGCCAGCAGCTTAGCCTTAGCGGGAGTCGGCAATGAGCAGTTCTTC.

This clonotype came up a few times. The chain couples TRBV7-9 to TRBJ1-1, with unresolved D. The CDR3 runs to 16 residues. In germline, CDR1 is SEHNR, CDR2 FQNEAQ (reference sequence). With 1 base removed from V and 2 bases from J, the gap between germline ends came to 14 bases. The CDR3 protein is CASSLGVWQPNTEAFF. CDR3 coding DNA: TGTGCCAGCAGCTTAGGAGTTTGGCAGCCTAACACTGAAGCTTTCTTT.

The V call is TRBV4-2, the J call TRBJ1-4, with no clear D. There are 15 residues in the CDR3. Germline assignment: CDR1 LGHNA and CDR2 YNFKEQ. The V gene lost 3 bases and the J gene lost 0 bases, with 8 bases spanning the gap. CDR3 amino acids: CASSQGSTTNEKLFF. The CDR3 DNA reads TGTGCCAGCAGCCAGGGCAGCACAACTAATGAAAAACTGTTTTTT.

This chain connects TRBV19 to TRBJ2-1; D ambiguous. V lost 4 bases to trimming and J lost 7 bases, with 2 bases between them. CDR3 size: 10 residues. Germline V gene sequence: CDR1 LNHDA, CDR2 SQIVND (reference sequence). The CDR3 coding sequence is TGTGCCAGTAGTAGTAATGAGCAGTTCTTC. Translating gives CASSSNEQFF. The variable domain in full, completed from reference TRBV19 and TRBJ2-1, reads DGGITQSPKYLFRKEGQNVTLSCEQNLNHDAMYWYRQDPGQGLRLIYYSQIVNDFQKGDIAEGYSVSREKKESFPLTVTSAQKNPTAFYLCASSSNEQFFGPGTRLTVL.

This clonotype was observed a few times. The J gene is TRBJ2-3, the V gene TRBV5-5; maybe TRBD1 (6 bases). The V gene lost 0 bases and the J gene lost 6 bases, with 14 bases spanning the gap. CDR3 size: 15 residues. Germline CDR1 is SGHKS and CDR2 is YYEKEE (reference sequence). This CDR3 reads CASSLDRAWLDTQYF. The CDR3 nucleotides read TGTGCCAGCAGCTTGGACAGGGCCTGGTTGGATACGCAGTATTTT.

The gene calls are TRBV5-5 and TRBJ2-7, with 13 bases aligning to TRBD2. V gave up 4 bases and J gave up 6 bases; unmatched junction bases: 7. The CDR3 extends over 15 amino acids. Germline assignment: CDR1 SGHKS and CDR2 YYEKEE (reference sequence). The DNA for the CDR3 is TGTGCCAGCAGCATAAGGACTAGCGGGAGTTCCGAGCAGTACTTC. Protein: CASSIRTSGSSEQYF.

The V and J genes are TRBV20-1 and TRBJ1-5, with unresolved D. Looked up from germline, CDR1 is DFQATT and CDR2 is SNEGSKA (reference sequence). Trimming shortened V by 2 bases and J by 2 bases, and 7 bases separated the two germline ends. The CDR3 sequence is 13 residues long. CDR3 nucleotides: TGCAGTGCTAGATCCGGGGGCAATCAGCCCCAGCATTTT. It yields the protein CSARSGGNQPQHF.

The chain carries TRBV6-2 or TRBV6-3 and TRBJ2-3, with 7 bases identical to TRBD1. The CDR3 has 15 amino acids. The V gene end was trimmed by 5 bases and the J gene end by 1 base; junction bases not matched to a gene: 6. Germline CDR1 MNHEY, CDR2 SVGEGT. The CDR3, as DNA: TGTGCCAGCAGTAACGGGGACAGACGCACAGATACGCAGTATTTT. Its protein is CASSNGDRRTDTQYF.

This chain connects TRBV7-8 to TRBJ2-1, with TRBD2 matching 7 bases. Germline CDR1 reads SGHVS; CDR2 reads FQNEAQ. The CDR3 extends over 13 amino acids. Trimming at V came to 4 bases and at J to 8 bases, leaving 5 bases not matched to a gene. CDR3 nucleotides: TGTGCCAGCAGCTCAAGACTAGCCCATGAGCAGTTCTTC. Protein product: CASSSRLAHEQFF. Variable domain in full (rest from reference TRBV7-8 and TRBJ2-1): GAGVSQSPRYKVAKRGQDVALRCDPISGHVSLFWYQQALGQGPEFLTYFQNEAQLDKSGLPSDRFFAERPEGSVSTLKIQRTQQEDSAVYLCASSSRLAHEQFFGPGTRLTVL.

This chain joins TRBV7-9 and TRBJ2-7, with D perhaps given as TRBD1 or TRBD2 (5 bases each). This CDR3 has 16 residues. CDR1 is SEHNR and CDR2 is FQNEAQ in the germline V gene (reference sequence). V gave up 1 base and J gave up 0 bases, with 13 bases separating them. For the CDR3, the DNA is TGTGCCAGCAGCTTAGGGGGGTCAGCCTTCTCCTACGAGCAGTACTTC. It yields the protein CASSLGGSAFSYEQYF.

The sample holds a few counts of this clonotype. The V gene is TRBV20-1, the J gene TRBJ2-1, with TRBD1 matching over 10 bases. CDR1 is DFQATT and CDR2 is SNEGSKA in the germline V gene (reference sequence). V lost 4 bases and J lost 4; bases outside the gene matches: 4. The CDR3 is 14 amino acids. DNA for the CDR3: TGCAGTGCTAATCGGGACAGGGGATACAATGAGCAGTTCTTC. Translated: CSANRDRGYNEQFF.

This clonotype was observed a handful of times. This chain joins TRBV4-1 and TRBJ2-2, with D possibly matching TRBD1 (6 bases). Trimming took 2 bases from V and 7 from J, leaving 11 bases between them. The V gene's germline CDR1 is MGHRA and CDR2 YSYEKL. The CDR3 consists of 14 residues. The CDR3 nucleotides read TGCGCCAGCAGCCAACTTGGGGGCAGCGGGGAGCTGTTTTTT. Protein product: CASSQLGGSGELFF.

This clonotype was seen only a few times. The chain is built from TRBV6-2 or TRBV6-3 and TRBJ2-1, with 7 bases that match TRBD2. Trimming removed 5 bases from V and 7 bases from J; junction bases left unmatched: 5. This CDR3 has 13 amino acids. The germline V gene has CDR1 MNHEY and CDR2 SVGEGT. DNA of the CDR3: TGTGCCAGCAGTATTAGCGGGCCGAATGAGCAGTTCTTC. Translating it yields CASSISGPNEQFF.

The V and J genes are TRBV9 and TRBJ2-7; a weak D match, TRBD1 (6 bases). V lost 2 bases, J lost 6 bases, and 15 bases lay in between. The CDR3 covers 14 residues. Germline CDR1 SGDLS, CDR2 YYNGEE. CDR3 residues: CASSVGGVASEQYF. Here the CDR3 DNA reads TGTGCCAGCAGCGTTGGGGGCGTCGCTTCCGAGCAGTACTTC.

This clonotype showed up just a few times. V gene TRBV14 combines with J gene TRBJ2-7, with D perhaps matching TRBD1 (6 bases). Germline assignment: CDR1 SGHDN and CDR2 FVKESK. V was shortened by 0 bases and J by 6 bases, with 15 bases between the two germline ends. The CDR3 has 15 residues. The CDR3, as DNA: TGTGCCAGCAGCCAAGATAGGAACAGGGCGGGCGAGCAGTACTTC. This gives the protein CASSQDRNRAGEQYF. Full variable domain (remainder filled in from reference TRBV14 and TRBJ2-7): EAGVTQFPSHSVIEKGQTVTLRCDPISGHDNLYWYRRVMGKEIKFLLHFVKESKQDESGMPNNRFLAERTGGTYSTLKVQPAELEDSGVYFCASSQDRNRAGEQYFGPGTRLTVT.

CDR3 loop: CASSTSVGTGELFF. The DNA of the CDR3 is TGTGCCAGCAGCACTAGCGTTGGCACCGGGGAGCTGTTTTTT. This chain uses TRBV6-5 with TRBJ2-2, with 7 bases fitting TRBD2. This CDR3 is built from 14 residues. J lost 4 bases, V lost 6 bases, and 5 bases had no gene match. Germline CDR1 MNHEY, CDR2 SVGAGI.

The chain couples TRBV10-3 to TRBJ2-1; TRBD2 matches at 9 bases. V shed 8 bases and J 7 bases; nucleotides not matched to a gene: 9. CDR1 and CDR2 (germline): ENHRY, SYGVKD. This CDR3 has 14 residues. The chain's CDR3 is CAIAASGAGNEQFF. CDR3 sequence (DNA): TGTGCCATCGCTGCTAGCGGGGCCGGGAATGAGCAGTTCTTC.

This clonotype was detected only a few times. The DNA for the CDR3 is TGTGCCAGCAGCCTAGGGACAGGGGGCTTGGGAGAGACCCAGTACTTC. Encoded protein: CASSLGTGGLGETQYF. This chain connects TRBV9 to TRBJ2-5, with 12 bases that match TRBD1. The CDR3 length is 16 residues. The J segment lost 4 bases and the V segment lost 4 bases, leaving 8 bases of the junction unmatched. The germline V gene encodes CDR1 SGDLS and CDR2 YYNGEE.

The chain joins TRBV7-2 to TRBJ1-3, with D perhaps TRBD1 (5 bases). This CDR3 comprises 17 residues. The ends were cut back, 4 bases at V and 0 bases at J, with 16 bases in the middle. The germline V gene encodes CDR1 SGHTA and CDR2 FQGNSA. Here the CDR3 DNA reads TGTGCCAGCAGCTCCTATCAGGGATCGCTCTCTGGAAACACCATATATTTT. The encoded protein is CASSSYQGSLSGNTIYF. Full variable domain (remainder filled in from reference TRBV7-2 and TRBJ1-3): GAGVSQSPSNKVTEKGKDVELRCDPISGHTALYWYRQSLGQGLEFLIYFQGNSAPDKSGLPSDRFSAERTGGSVSTLTIQRTQQEDSAVYLCASSSYQGSLSGNTIYFGEGSWLTVV.

The chain recombines TRBV2 with TRBJ2-6; tentative D call: TRBD1 (8 bases). V was shortened by 6 bases and J by 9 bases, with 12 bases between the two germline ends. Per the germline V gene, CDR1 is SNHLY and CDR2 is FYNNEI. This CDR3 comprises 13 residues. This chain's CDR3 is CASRQGEGNVLTF. CDR3 nucleotides: TGTGCCAGCAGACAGGGGGAGGGCAACGTCCTGACTTTC. Filled out from reference TRBV2 and TRBJ2-6, the complete variable domain reads EPEVTQTPSHQVTQMGQEVILRCVPISNHLYFYWYRQILGQKVEFLVSFYNNEISEKSEIFDDQFSVERPDGSNFTLKIRSTKLEDSAMYFCASRQGEGNVLTFGAGSRLTVL.

The CDR3 sequence is CSARADLPGDGYTF. In DNA form, the CDR3 reads TGCAGTGCTAGAGCCGACCTTCCGGGGGATGGCTACACCTTC. The chain couples TRBV20-1 to TRBJ1-2, with D tentatively TRBD1 (5 bases). Germline loops: CDR1 DFQATT, CDR2 SNEGSKA (reference sequence). The ends were cut back, 1 base at V and 6 bases at J, with 15 bases in the middle. This CDR3 contains 14 residues.

This clonotype turned up a few times. The chain recombines TRBV12-3 or TRBV12-4 with TRBJ1-2; 8 bases are a match to TRBD1. This CDR3 contains 20 residues. V lost 3 bases, J lost 0 bases, and 18 bases stayed unmatched. In nucleotides, the CDR3 is TGTGCCAGCAGTTTCCGACTGACAGGGGAAATCCCCTGGACTAACTATGGCTACACCTTC. This encodes CASSFRLTGEIPWTNYGYTF.

Only a few counts were recorded for this clonotype. The V gene is TRBV7-2, the J gene TRBJ1-4; the D is unclear. V gave up 1 base and J gave up 4 bases, with 4 bases separating them. The CDR3 totals 13 residues. Germline lookup yields CDR1 SGHTA and CDR2 FQGNSA. This CDR3 reads CASSLVHNEKLFF. The CDR3 bases are TGTGCCAGCAGCTTAGTTCATAATGAAAAACTGTTTTTT. The whole variable domain, remainder taken from reference TRBV7-2 and TRBJ1-4, is GAGVSQSPSNKVTEKGKDVELRCDPISGHTALYWYRQSLGQGLEFLIYFQGNSAPDKSGLPSDRFSAERTGGSVSTLTIQRTQQEDSAVYLCASSLVHNEKLFFGSGTQLSVL.

This clonotype has just a few counts. This sequence joins TRBV6-5 and TRBJ1-2, with D hard to call. CDR3 length equals 15 residues. In germline, CDR1 is MNHEY, CDR2 SVGAGI. The V and J ends lost 5 bases and 2 bases respectively, with 15 bases between them. The CDR3 protein is CASSPTFTVNYGYTF. CDR3 nucleotide sequence: TGTGCCAGCAGTCCGACCTTTACAGTGAACTATGGCTACACCTTC.